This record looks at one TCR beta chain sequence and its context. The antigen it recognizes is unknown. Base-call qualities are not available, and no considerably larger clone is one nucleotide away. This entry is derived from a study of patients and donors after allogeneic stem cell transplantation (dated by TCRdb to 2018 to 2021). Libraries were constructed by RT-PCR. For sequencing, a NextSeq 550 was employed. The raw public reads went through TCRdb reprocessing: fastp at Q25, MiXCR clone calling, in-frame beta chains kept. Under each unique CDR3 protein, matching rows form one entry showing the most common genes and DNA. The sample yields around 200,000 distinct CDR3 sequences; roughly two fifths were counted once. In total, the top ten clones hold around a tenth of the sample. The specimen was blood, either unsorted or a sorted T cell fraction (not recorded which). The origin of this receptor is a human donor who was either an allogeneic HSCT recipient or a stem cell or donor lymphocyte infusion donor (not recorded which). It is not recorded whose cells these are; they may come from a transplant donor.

CDR3 region: CASSHPVTKGTNEKLFF. The nucleotides read TGCGCCAGCAGCCACCCCGTAACTAAGGGGACTAATGAAAAACTGTTTTTT. The sequence joins TRBV4-1 to TRBJ1-4; the D region possibly corresponds to TRBD1 (5 bases align). There are 17 amino acids in the CDR3, from cysteine to phenylalanine inclusive. The sequence is cut down to CDR3 DNA, 51 bases in frame from base 1. The germline V gene sets CDR1 to MGHRA and CDR2 to YSYEKL. V is clipped by 3 bases and J by 2 bases, and the sequence between their germline boundaries is 16 bases long.